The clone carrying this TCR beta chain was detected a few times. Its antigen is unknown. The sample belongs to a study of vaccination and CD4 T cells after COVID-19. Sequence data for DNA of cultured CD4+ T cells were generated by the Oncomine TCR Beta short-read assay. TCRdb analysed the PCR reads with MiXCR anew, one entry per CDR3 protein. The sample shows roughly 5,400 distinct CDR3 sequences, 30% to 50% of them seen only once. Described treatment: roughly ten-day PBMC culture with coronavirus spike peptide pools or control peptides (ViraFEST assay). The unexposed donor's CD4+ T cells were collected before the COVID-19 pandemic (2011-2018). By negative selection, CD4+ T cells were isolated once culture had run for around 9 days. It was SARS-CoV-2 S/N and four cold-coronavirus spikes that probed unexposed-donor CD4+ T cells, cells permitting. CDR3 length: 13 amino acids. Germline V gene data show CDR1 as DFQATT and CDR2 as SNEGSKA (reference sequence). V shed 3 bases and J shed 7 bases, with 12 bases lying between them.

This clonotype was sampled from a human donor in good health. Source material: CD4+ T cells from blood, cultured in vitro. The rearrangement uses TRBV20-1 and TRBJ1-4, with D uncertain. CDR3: CSASSPGGEKLFF. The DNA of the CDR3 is TGCAGTGCTAGTTCGCCAGGAGGTGAAAAACTGTTTTTT.